This T cell receptor (beta chain) came from a study of blood T cell repertoires in COVID-19. Study information: PBMCs, B-cell-depleted T cells, or T cells were the source of the cDNA or gDNA that made up the material.

The protocol was immunoSEQ multiplex PCR, while the TCRdb copy is restricted to in-frame clones and leaves out a portion. The sample includes hundreds of thousands of clones, 80% of them seen just once. The CDR3 has 15 residues. Germline V gives CDR1 SGHNT, CDR2 YENEEA. Trimming took 4 bases from V and 1 from J; bases not matched to a gene: 2. V gene TRBV11-3 combines with J gene TRBJ2-5, with 11 positions matching TRBD2. What was sequenced was PBMCs or T cells enriched from blood (not recorded which). The receptor was derived from a woman aged 40 to 50 with acute COVID-19. The CDR3 region is CASSYGTSGQETQYF. Here the CDR3 DNA reads TGTGCCAGCAGCTACGGGACTAGCGGCCAAGAGACCCAGTACTTC.